The sequence of this T cell receptor beta chain was determined in a study of shared clonotypes between healthy human individuals. About the study: The cohort had two women and three men, ages 18 to 49.

Regarding the study as a whole: Across a handful of donors, naive CD4 shared about 5%, naive CD8 more than 3%, memory CD4 roughly 2.2%, memory CD8 about 0.4%.

Turning to this clone: Its antigen remains unidentified.

Using immunoSEQ multiplex PCR, the repertoire was profiled, and TCRdb retains in-frame clones only, with some absent. The repertoire has about 1 million clones, about 76% of them found once; the top ten carry approximately 1.5%. CDR3 length: 12 residues. Trimming took off 5 bases at V and 6 bases at J, with 14 bases between the two ends. Germline V gene data show CDR1 as SQVTM and CDR2 as ANQGSEA. The V and J genes are TRBV29-1 and TRBJ2-7; D ambiguous. The TCR was taken from a man aged 18 to 30 in good health. Sequencing input: memory CD4+ T cells sorted from blood. The subset here: CD45RA-negative fraction. CDR3 nucleotides: TGCAGCGTTCTAATCAGACCTCTCGAGCAGTACTTC. Its translation is CSVLIRPLEQYF.